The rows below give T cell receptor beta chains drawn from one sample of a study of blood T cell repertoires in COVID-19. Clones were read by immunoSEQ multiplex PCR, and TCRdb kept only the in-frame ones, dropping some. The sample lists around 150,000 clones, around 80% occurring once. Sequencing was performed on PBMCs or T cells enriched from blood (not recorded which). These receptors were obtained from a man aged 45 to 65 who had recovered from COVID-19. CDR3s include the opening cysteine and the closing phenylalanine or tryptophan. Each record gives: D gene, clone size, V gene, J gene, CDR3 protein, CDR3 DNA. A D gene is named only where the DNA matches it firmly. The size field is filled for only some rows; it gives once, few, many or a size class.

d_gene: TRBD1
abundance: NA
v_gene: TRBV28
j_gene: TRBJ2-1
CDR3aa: CASREPGQWGVGEQFF
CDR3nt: TGTGCCAGCAGAGAACCGGGACAGTGGGGAGTTGGCGAGCAGTTCTTC

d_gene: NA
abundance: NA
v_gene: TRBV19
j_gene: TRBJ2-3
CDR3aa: CASSIGGTDTQYF
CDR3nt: TGTGCCAGTAGTATCGGGGGCACAGATACGCAGTATTTT

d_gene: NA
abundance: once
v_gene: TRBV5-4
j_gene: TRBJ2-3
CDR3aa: CASSSGGLTDTQYF
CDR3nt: TGTGCCAGCAGCTCGGGGGGCCTAACAGATACGCAGTATTTT

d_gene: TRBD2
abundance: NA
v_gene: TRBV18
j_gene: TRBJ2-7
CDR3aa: CASSPGLAGGIPYEQYF
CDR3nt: TGTGCCAGCTCACCGGGACTAGCGGGAGGGATACCTTACGAGCAGTACTTC

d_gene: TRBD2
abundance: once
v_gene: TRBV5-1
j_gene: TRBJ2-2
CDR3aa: CASSGTSGNTGELFF
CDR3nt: TGCGCCAGCAGTGGGACTAGCGGGAACACCGGGGAGCTGTTTTTT

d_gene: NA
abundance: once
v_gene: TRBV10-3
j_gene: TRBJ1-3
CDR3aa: CAIRGSSGNTIYF
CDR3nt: TGTGCCATCAGAGGGAGCTCTGGAAACACCATATATTTT

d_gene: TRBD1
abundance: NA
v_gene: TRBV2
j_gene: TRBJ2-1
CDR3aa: CASSDFGTGRREQFF
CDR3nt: TGTGCCAGCAGTGATTTCGGGACAGGGAGGAGAGAGCAGTTCTTC

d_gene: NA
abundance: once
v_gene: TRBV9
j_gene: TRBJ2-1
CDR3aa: CASSQDSLSYNEQFF
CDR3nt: TGTGCCAGCAGCCAAGACTCTCTCTCCTACAATGAGCAGTTCTTC

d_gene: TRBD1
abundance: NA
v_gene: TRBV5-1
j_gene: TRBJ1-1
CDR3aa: CATGTGSNTEAFF
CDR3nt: TGCGCCACCGGGACAGGCTCGAACACTGAAGCTTTCTTT

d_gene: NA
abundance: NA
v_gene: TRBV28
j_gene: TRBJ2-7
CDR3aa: CASSTIYEQYF
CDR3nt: TGTGCCAGCAGTACTATATACGAGCAGTACTTC

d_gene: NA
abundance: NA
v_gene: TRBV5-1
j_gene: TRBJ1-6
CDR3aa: CASSLEGERSPLHF
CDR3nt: TGCGCCAGCAGCTTGGAGGGGGAAAGGTCACCCCTCCACTTT

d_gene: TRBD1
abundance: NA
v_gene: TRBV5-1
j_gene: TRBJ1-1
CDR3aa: CASSLRGGEDTEAFF
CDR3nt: TGCGCCAGCAGCTTGCGAGGGGGCGAGGACACTGAAGCTTTCTTT

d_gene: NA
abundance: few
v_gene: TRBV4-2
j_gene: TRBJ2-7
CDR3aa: CASSQGEAQTGYEQYF
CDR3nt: TGTGCCAGCAGCCAAGGAGAGGCGCAGACCGGCTACGAGCAGTACTTC

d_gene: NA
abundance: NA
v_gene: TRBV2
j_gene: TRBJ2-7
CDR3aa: CASSLRDGFSYEQYF
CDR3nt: TGTGCCAGCAGTTTGCGGGACGGCTTCTCCTACGAGCAGTACTTC

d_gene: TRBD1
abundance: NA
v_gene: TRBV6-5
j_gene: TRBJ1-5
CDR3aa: CASRGDSSNQPQHF
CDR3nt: TGTGCCAGCAGGGGGGACAGTAGCAATCAGCCCCAGCATTTT

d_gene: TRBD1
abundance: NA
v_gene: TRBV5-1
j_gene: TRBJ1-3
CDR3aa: CASKLDRGPGNTIYF
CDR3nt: TGCGCCAGCAAACTCGACAGGGGCCCTGGAAACACCATATATTTT

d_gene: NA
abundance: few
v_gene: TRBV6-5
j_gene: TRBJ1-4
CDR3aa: CASRRGGGNEKLFF
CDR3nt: TGTGCCAGCAGAAGAGGGGGGGGAAATGAAAAACTGTTTTTT

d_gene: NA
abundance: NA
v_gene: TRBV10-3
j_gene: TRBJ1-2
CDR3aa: CAISESGQNYGYTF
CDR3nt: TGTGCCATCAGTGAGTCTGGCCAGAACTATGGCTACACCTTC

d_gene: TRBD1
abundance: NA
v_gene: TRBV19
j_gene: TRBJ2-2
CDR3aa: CASSHAGISNRGPLTGELFF
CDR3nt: TGTGCCAGTAGCCACGCGGGAATCTCAAACAGGGGGCCTCTAACCGGGGAGCTGTTTTTT

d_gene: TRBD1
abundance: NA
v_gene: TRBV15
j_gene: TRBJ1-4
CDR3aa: CATSTPRGMGNEKLFF
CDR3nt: TGTGCCACCAGCACACCCAGGGGGATGGGTAATGAAAAACTGTTTTTT

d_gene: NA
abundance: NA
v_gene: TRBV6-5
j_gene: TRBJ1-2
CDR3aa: CASRPYSSYGYTF
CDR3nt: TGTGCCAGCAGGCCTTACAGTTCGTATGGCTACACCTTC

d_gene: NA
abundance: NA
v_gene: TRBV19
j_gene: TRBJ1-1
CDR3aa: CASSTLALNTEAFF
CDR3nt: TGTGCCAGTAGTACCCTGGCCCTGAACACTGAAGCTTTCTTT

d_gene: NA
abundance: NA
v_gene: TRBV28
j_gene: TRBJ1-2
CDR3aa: CASYRSGAPPYGYTF
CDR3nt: TGTGCCAGCTACCGTTCCGGAGCCCCCCCCTATGGCTACACCTTC

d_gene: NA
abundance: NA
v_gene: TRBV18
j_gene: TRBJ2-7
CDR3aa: CASSRDRDNYEQYF
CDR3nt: TGTGCCAGCTCACGAGATCGGGACAACTACGAGCAGTACTTC

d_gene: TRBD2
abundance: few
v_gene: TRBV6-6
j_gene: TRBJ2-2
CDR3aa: CASSRRSGTSATGELFF
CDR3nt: TGTGCCAGCAGTCGAAGATCCGGGACTAGCGCGACCGGGGAGCTGTTTTTT

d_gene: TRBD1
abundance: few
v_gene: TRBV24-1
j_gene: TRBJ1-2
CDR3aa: CATSETDRSYGYTF
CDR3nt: TGTGCCACCAGTGAAACGGACAGGTCCTATGGCTACACCTTC

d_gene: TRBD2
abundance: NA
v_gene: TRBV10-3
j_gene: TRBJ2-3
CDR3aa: CAISTSGGAKDTQYF
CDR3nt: TGTGCCATCAGTACAAGCGGGGGGGCCAAAGATACGCAGTATTTT

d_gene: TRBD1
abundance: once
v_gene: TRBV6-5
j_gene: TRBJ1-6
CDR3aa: CASRTGTGDNSPLHF
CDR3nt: TGTGCCAGCAGAACCGGGACAGGGGATAATTCACCCCTCCACTTT

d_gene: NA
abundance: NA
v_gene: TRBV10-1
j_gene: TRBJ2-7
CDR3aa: CASSEFRDRTYEQYF
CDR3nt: TGCGCCAGCAGTGAGTTCCGAGACAGGACCTACGAGCAGTACTTC

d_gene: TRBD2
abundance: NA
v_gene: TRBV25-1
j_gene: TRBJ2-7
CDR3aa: CASSGPRGGRGTYEQYF
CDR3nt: TGTGCCAGCAGCGGCCCCCGGGGTGGGCGGGGGACCTACGAGCAGTACTTC

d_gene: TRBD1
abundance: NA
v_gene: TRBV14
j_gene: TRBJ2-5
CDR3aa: CASSQTISGTGDGTQYF
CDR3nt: TGTGCCAGCAGCCAGACTATCTCCGGGACAGGGGACGGGACCCAGTACTTC

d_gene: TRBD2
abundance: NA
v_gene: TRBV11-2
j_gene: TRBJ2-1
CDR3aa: CASSSGLAGVFEQFF
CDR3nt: TGTGCCAGCAGTTCCGGACTAGCGGGAGTATTTGAGCAGTTCTTC

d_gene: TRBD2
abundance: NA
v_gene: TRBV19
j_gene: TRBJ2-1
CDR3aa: CASSPRTGGLAGGPRNEQFF
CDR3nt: TGTGCCAGTAGCCCCCGGACAGGAGGATTAGCGGGAGGGCCAAGGAATGAGCAGTTCTTC

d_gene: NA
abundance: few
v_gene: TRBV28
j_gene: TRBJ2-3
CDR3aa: CASSLDWVGTDTQYF
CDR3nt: TGTGCCAGCAGTTTGGACTGGGTTGGTACAGATACGCAGTATTTT

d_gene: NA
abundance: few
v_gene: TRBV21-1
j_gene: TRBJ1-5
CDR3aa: CASSKEKRQGDHSNQPQHF
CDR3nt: TGTGCCAGCAGCAAAGAGAAGAGACAGGGTGACCATAGCAATCAGCCCCAGCATTTT

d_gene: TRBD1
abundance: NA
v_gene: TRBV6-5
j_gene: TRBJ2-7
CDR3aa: CASRAGQGVRYEQYF
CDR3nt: TGTGCCAGCAGAGCGGGACAGGGGGTTCGTTACGAGCAGTACTTC

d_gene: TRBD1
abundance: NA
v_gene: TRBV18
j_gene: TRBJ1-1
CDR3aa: CASSLTGTGNTEAFF
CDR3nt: TGTGCCAGCTCACTTACCGGGACAGGTAACACTGAAGCTTTCTTT

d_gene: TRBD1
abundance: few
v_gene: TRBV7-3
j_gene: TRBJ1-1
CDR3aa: CASSLTPQGAIVEAFF
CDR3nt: TGTGCCAGCAGCTTAACCCCCCAGGGGGCGATCGTTGAAGCTTTCTTT

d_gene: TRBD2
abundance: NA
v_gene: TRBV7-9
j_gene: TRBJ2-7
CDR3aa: CASSLEAGVEEQYF
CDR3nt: TGTGCCAGCAGCTTAGAAGCGGGAGTGGAGGAGCAGTACTTC

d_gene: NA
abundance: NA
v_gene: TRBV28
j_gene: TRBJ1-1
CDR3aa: CASGGHPRTEAFF
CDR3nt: TGTGCCAGCGGCGGACACCCAAGGACTGAAGCTTTCTTT

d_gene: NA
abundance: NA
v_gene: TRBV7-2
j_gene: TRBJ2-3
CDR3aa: CASSLGSTADTQYF
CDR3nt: TGTGCCAGCAGCCTAGGCTCGACAGCGGATACGCAGTATTTT

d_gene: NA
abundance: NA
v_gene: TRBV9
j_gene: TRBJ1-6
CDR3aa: CASSVDPGENSPLHF
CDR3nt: TGTGCCAGCAGCGTAGATCCCGGGGAAAATTCACCCCTCCACTTT

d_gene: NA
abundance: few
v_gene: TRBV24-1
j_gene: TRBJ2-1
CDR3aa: CATSDPLGYNEQFF
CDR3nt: TGTGCCACCAGTGATCCCCTCGGCTACAATGAGCAGTTCTTC

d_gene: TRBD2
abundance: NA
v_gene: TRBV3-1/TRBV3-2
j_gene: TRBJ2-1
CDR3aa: CASSWIAGLSNEQFF
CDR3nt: TGTGCCAGCAGCTGGATAGCGGGGCTGTCCAATGAGCAGTTCTTC

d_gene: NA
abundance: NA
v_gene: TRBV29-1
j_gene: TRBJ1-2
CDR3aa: CSATSGVEYGYTF
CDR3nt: TGCAGCGCCACTAGCGGGGTAGAGTATGGCTACACCTTC

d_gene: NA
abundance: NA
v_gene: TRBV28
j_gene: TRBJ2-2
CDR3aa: CASSGSGGRGTGELFF
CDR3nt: TGTGCCAGCAGTGGATCCGGGGGGCGAGGCACCGGGGAGCTGTTTTTT

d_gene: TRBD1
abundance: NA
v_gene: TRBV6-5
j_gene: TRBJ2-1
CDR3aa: CATHRGPSYNEQFF
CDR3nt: TGTGCCACCCACAGGGGCCCAAGCTACAATGAGCAGTTCTTC

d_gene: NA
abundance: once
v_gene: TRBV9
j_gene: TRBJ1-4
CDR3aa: CASSRSLNEKLFF
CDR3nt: TGTGCCAGCAGCAGAAGCCTTAATGAAAAACTGTTTTTT

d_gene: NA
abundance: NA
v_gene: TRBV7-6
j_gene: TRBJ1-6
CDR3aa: CASSQGSANSPLHF
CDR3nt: TGTGCCAGCAGCCAGGGGTCTGCGAATTCACCCCTCCACTTT

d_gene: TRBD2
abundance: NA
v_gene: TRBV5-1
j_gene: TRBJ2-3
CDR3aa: CASSLGLAGLTDTQYF
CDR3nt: TGCGCCAGCAGCTTAGGGCTAGCGGGGCTCACAGATACGCAGTATTTT

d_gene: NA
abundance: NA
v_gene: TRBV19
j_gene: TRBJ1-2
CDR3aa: CASSIDNRRTGGRDYGYTF
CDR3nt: TGTGCCAGTAGTATAGATAACCGACGGACCGGGGGGCGCGACTATGGCTACACCTTC

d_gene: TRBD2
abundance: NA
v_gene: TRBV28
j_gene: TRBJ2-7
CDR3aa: CASSHPGLAGGTYEQYF
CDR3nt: TGTGCCAGCAGTCATCCGGGACTAGCGGGAGGTACCTACGAGCAGTACTTC

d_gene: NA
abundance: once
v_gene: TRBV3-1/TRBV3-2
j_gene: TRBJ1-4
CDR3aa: CASSQVQGRGKLFF
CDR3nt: TGTGCCAGCAGCCAAGTTCAAGGGAGGGGAAAACTGTTTTTT

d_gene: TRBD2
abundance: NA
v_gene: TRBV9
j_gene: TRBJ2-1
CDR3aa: CASSVSSGAYNEQFF
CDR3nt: TGTGCCAGCAGCGTTAGTAGCGGGGCCTACAATGAGCAGTTCTTC

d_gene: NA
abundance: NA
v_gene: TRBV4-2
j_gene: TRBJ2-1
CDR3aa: CASSQEGGRYNEQFF
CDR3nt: TGTGCCAGCAGCCAAGAGGGGGGACGCTACAATGAGCAGTTCTTC

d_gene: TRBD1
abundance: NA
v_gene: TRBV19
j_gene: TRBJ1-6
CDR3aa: CASKTGENSPLHF
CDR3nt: TGTGCCAGTAAAACAGGGGAAAATTCACCCCTCCACTTT

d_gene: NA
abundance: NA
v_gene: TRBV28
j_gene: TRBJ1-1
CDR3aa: CASSLGHTVAFF
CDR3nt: TGTGCCAGCAGTTTGGGGCATACGGTAGCTTTCTTT

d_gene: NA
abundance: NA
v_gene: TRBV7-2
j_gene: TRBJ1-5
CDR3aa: CASSLPHGNNQPQHF
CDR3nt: TGTGCCAGCAGCTTACCCCACGGGAACAATCAGCCCCAGCATTTT

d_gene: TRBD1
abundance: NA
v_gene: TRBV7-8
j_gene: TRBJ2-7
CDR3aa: CASSLVYRGQVSEQYF
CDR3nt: TGTGCCAGCAGCCTTGTCTACAGGGGGCAAGTCAGCGAGCAGTACTTC

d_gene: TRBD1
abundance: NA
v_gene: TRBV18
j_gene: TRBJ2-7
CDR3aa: CASSPMGTGVSYEQYF
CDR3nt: TGTGCCAGCTCACCAATGGGGACAGGGGTCTCCTACGAGCAGTACTTC